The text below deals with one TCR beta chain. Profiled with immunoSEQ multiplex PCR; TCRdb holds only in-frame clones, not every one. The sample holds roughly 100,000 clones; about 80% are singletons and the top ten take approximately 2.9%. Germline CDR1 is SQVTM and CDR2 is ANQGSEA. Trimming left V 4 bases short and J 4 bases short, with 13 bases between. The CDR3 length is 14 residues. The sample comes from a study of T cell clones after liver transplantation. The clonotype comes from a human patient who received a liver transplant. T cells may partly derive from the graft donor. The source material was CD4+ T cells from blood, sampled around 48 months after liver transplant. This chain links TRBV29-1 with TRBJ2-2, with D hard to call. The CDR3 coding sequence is TGCAGCGTTGGACAAAACGCTCGCACCGGGGAGCTGTTTTTT. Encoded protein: CSVGQNARTGELFF.